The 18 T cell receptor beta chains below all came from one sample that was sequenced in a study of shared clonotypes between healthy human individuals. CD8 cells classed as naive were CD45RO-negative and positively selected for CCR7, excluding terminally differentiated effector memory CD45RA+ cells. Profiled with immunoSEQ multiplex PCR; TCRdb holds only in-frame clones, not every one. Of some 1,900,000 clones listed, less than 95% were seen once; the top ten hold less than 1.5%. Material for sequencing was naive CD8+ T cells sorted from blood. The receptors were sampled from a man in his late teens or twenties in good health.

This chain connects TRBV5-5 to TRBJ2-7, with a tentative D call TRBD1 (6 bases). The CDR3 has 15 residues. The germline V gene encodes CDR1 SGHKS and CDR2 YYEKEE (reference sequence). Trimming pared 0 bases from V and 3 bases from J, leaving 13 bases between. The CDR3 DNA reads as TGTGCCAGCAGCTTGGGAACTACAGGGTTCTACGAGCAGTACTTC. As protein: CASSLGTTGFYEQYF.

CDR3 in amino acids: CASSISDLATDTQYF. CDR3 nucleotide sequence: TGTGCCAGTAGTATCTCGGATCTAGCCACAGATACGCAGTATTTT. The genes are TRBV19 and TRBJ2-3; D may be TRBD2 (5 bases). V lost 3 bases to trimming and J lost 2 bases, with 12 bases between them. Germline CDR1 LNHDA, CDR2 SQIVND (reference sequence). This CDR3 spans 15 amino acids.

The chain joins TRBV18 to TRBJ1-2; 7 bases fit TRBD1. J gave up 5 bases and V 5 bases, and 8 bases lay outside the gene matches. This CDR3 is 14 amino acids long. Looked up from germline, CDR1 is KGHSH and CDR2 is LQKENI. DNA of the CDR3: TGTGCCAGCTCAGGGGGACAGCTAGTATATGGCTACACCTTC. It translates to CASSGGQLVYGYTF.

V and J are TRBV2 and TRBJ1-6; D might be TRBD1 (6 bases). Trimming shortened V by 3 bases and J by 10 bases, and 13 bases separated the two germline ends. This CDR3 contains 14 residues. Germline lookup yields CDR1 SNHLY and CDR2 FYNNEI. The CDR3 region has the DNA TGTGCCAGCAGTGAGGTCAGGGGAGGGTCACCCCTCCACTTT. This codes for CASSEVRGGSPLHF.

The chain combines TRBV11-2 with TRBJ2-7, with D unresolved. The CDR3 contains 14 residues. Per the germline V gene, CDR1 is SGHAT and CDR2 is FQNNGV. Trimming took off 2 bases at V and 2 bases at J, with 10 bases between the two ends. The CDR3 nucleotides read TGTGCCAGCAGCTTATTTGACCGTACCTACGAGCAGTACTTC. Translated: CASSLFDRTYEQYF. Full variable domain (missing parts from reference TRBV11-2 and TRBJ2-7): EAGVAQSPRYKIIEKRQSVAFWCNPISGHATLYWYQQILGQGPKLLIQFQNNGVVDDSQLPKDRFSAERLKGVDSTLKIQPAKLEDSAVYLCASSLFDRTYEQYFGPGTRLTVT.

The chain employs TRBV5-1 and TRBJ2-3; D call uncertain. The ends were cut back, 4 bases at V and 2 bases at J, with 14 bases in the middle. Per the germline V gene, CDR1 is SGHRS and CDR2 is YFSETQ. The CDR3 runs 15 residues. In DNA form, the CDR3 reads TGCGCCAGCAGCCCGTTCCGAGACGACACAGATACGCAGTATTTT. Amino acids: CASSPFRDDTDTQYF.

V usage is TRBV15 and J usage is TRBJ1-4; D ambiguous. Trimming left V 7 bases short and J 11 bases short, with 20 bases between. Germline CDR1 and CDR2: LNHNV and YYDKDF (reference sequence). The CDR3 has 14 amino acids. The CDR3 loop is CATTSTAIMGKLFF. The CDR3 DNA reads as TGTGCCACCACCTCGACGGCTATAATGGGGAAACTGTTTTTT.

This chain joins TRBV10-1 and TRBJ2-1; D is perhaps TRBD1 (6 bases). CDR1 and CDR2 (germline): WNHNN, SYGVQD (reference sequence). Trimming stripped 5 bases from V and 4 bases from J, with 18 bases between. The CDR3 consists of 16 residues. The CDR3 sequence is CASSNQQGLSYNEQFF. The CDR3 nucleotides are TGCGCCAGCAGTAACCAACAGGGCCTCTCTTACAATGAGCAGTTCTTC.

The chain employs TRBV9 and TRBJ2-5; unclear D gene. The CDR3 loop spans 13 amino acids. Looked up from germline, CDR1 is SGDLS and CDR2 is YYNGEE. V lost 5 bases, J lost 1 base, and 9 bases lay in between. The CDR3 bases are TGTGCCAGCAGGACTCTCTCCCAAGAGACCCAGTACTTC. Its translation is CASRTLSQETQYF. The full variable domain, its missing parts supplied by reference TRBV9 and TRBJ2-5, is DSGVTQTPKHLITATGQRVTLRCSPRSGDLSVYWYQQSLDQGLQFLIQYYNGEERAKGNILERFSAQQFPDLHSELNLSSLELGDSALYFCASRTLSQETQYFGPGTRLLVL.

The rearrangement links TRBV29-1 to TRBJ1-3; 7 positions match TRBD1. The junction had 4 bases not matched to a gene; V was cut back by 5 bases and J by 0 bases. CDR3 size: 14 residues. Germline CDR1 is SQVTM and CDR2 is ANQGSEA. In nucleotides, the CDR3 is TGCAGCGTTACAGGGGAAACCTCTGGAAACACCATATATTTT. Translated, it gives CSVTGETSGNTIYF. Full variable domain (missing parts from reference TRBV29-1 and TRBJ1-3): SAVISQKPSRDICQRGTSLTIQCQVDSQVTMMFWYRQQPGQSLTLIATANQGSEATYESGFVIDKFPISRPNLTFSTLTVSNMSPEDSSIYLCSVTGETSGNTIYFGEGSWLTVV.

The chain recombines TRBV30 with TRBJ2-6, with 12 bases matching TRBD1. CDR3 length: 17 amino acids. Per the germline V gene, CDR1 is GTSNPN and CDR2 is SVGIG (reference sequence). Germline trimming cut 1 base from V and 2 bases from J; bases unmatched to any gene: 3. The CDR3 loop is CAWSGGTGGTGANVLTF. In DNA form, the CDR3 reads TGTGCCTGGAGTGGGGGGACAGGGGGCACTGGGGCCAACGTCCTGACTTTC.

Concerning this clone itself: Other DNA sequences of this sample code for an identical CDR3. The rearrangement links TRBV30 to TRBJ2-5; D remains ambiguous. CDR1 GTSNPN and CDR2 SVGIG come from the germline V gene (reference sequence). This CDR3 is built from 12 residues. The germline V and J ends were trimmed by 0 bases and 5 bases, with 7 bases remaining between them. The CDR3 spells CAWSVFGETQYF. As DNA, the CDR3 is TGTGCCTGGAGTGTATTCGGGGAGACCCAGTACTTC.

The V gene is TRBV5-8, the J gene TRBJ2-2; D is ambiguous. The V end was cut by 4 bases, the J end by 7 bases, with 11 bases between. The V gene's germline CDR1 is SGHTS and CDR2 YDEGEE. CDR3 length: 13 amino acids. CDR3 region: CASSPILGGELFF. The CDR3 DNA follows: TGTGCCAGCAGCCCAATCCTCGGCGGGGAGCTGTTTTTT.

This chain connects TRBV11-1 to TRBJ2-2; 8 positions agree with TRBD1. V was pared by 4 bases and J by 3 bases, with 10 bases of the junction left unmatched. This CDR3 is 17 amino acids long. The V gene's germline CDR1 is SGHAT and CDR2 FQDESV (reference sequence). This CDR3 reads CASSSPKDRADTGELFF. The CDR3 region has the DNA TGTGCCAGCAGCTCACCCAAGGACAGGGCTGACACCGGGGAGCTGTTTTTT.

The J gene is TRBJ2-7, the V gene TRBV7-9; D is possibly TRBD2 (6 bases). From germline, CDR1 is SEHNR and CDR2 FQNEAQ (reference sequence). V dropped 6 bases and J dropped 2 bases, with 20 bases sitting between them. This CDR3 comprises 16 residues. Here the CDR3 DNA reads TGTGCCAGCAGTCGAGATAGCGGAAGCAATCCCTACGAGCAGTACTTC. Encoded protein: CASSRDSGSNPYEQYF.

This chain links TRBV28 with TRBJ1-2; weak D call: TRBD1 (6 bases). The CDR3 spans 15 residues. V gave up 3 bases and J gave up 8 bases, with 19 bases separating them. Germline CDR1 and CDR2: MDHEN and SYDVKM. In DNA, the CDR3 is TGTGCCAGCAGTTTCCCACTAACAGGGTCGTGGGGCTACACCTTC. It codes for CASSFPLTGSWGYTF.

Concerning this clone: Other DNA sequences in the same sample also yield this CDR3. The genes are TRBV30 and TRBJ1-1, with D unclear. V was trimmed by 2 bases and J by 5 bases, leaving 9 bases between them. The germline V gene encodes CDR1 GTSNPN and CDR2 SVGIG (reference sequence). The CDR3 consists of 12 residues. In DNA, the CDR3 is TGTGCCTGGAGTCTAGGTGGAACTGAAGCTTTCTTT. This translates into CAWSLGGTEAFF. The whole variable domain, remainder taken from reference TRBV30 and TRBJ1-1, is SQTIHQWPATLVQPVGSPLSLECTVEGTSNPNLYWYRQAAGRGLQLLFYSVGIGQISSEVPQNLSASRPQDRQFILSSKKLLLSDSGFYLCAWSLGGTEAFFGQGTRLTVV.

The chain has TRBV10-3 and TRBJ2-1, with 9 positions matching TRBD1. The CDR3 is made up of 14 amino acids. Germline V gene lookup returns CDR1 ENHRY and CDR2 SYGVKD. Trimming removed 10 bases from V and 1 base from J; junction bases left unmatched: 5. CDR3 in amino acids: CATRTGESYNEQFF. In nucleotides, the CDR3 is TGTGCCACCAGGACAGGGGAGTCCTACAATGAGCAGTTCTTC.